The sequence of this T cell receptor (beta chain) was determined in a study of blood T cell repertoires in COVID-19. For the study at large: PBMCs, B-cell-depleted T cells, or T cells were the source of the cDNA or gDNA that made up the material.

Some clones are missing from TCRdb's copy, which holds only in-frame ones; the method was immunoSEQ multiplex PCR. The profile shows 55,000 to 75,000 clones, 87% of them singletons. The CDR3 loop spans 12 amino acids. The trim removed 6 bases at V and 6 bases at J, leaving 5 bases unmatched. CDR1 and CDR2 (germline): SQVTM, ANQGSEA. V is TRBV29-1 and J is TRBJ2-7; 10 nucleotides agree with TRBD1. The sequenced sample was peripheral blood. The sequence came from a man between 45 and 60 years old with active COVID-19. DNA for the CDR3: TGCAGCGTCCTCGGACAGGGGGTCGAGCAGTACTTC. It encodes CSVLGQGVEQYF.